Listed here are 19 T cell receptor beta chains from one sample, sequenced in a study of blood T cell repertoires in COVID-19. Method: immunoSEQ multiplex PCR; TCRdb's copy keeps in-frame clones and lacks some. The table includes about 45,000 clones, about nine tenths detected once. Sequencing input: peripheral blood. These receptors were taken from a human donor in a cohort sampled during active COVID-19.

The chain carries TRBV2 and TRBJ1-4; TRBD1 agrees at 8 bases. Germline V gene sequence: CDR1 SNHLY, CDR2 FYNNEI. This CDR3 contains 14 residues. V lost 5 bases to trimming and J lost 7 bases; unmatched junction nucleotides: 6. Written as DNA, the CDR3 is TGTGCCAGCAGTTCCGGGACAGGCGCTGAAAAACTGTTTTTT. Translating it yields CASSSGTGAEKLFF.

This sequence joins TRBV5-4 and TRBJ2-5; D unresolved. The V end lost 4 bases, the J end lost 1 base, and 11 bases lay between the germline ends. CDR1 is SGHNT, CDR2 YYREEE, per germline (reference sequence). This CDR3 region has 14 residues. The CDR3 protein is CASSQTIPQETQYF. For the CDR3, the DNA is TGTGCCAGCAGCCAAACTATTCCCCAAGAGACCCAGTACTTC.

This chain links TRBV3-1 (or the pseudogene TRBV3-2) with TRBJ1-2; D gene uncertain. CDR1 is LGHDT and CDR2 is YNNKEL in the germline V gene (reference sequence). Trimming removed 0 bases at V and 4 bases at J, with 6 bases between. CDR3 length: 13 residues. CDR3 sequence (DNA): TGTGCCAGCAGCCAAGATACAGTCTATGGCTACACCTTC. As protein: CASSQDTVYGYTF.

This clone has more than one count but fewer than ten. The V and J genes are TRBV9 and TRBJ1-2, with TRBD1 matching over 7 bases. V shed 4 bases, J shed 0 bases, and the junction held 9 bases outside the gene matches. The CDR3 is made up of 16 amino acids. Per germline, CDR1 SGDLS and CDR2 YYNGEE. CDR3 DNA sequence: TGTGCCAGCAGCCCCGGAGGGACAGCAACTAACTATGGCTACACCTTC. It translates to CASSPGGTATNYGYTF.

The genes are TRBV5-1 and TRBJ1-4; 9 bases fit TRBD1. This CDR3 contains 17 residues. V lost 4 bases and J lost 7; bases outside the gene matches: 14. Germline V CDR1 and CDR2: SGHRS, YFSETQ. The CDR3 DNA reads TGCGCCAGCAGCCCAAATTTAGGACAGGGGATCCGTGAAAAACTGTTTTTT. The encoded protein is CASSPNLGQGIREKLFF.

The chain joins TRBV3-1 (or the pseudogene TRBV3-2) to TRBJ1-1; D not certain. Trimming removed 1 base at V and 2 bases at J, with 8 bases between. Germline-derived CDR1 and CDR2 are LGHDT and YNNKEL (reference sequence). The CDR3 extends over 14 amino acids. For the CDR3, the DNA is TGTGCCAGCAGCCAAGCACATCTTAACACTGAAGCTTTCTTT. Translation: CASSQAHLNTEAFF.

The chain uses TRBV6-5 and TRBJ2-2, with 7 bases that match TRBD2. Trimming took 2 bases from V and 3 from J; bases not matched to a gene: 0. Germline CDR1 and CDR2: MNHEY and SVGAGI. The CDR3 covers 14 residues. The CDR3 is CASSYRGDTGELFF. In DNA, the CDR3 is TGTGCCAGCAGTTACCGGGGGGACACCGGGGAGCTGTTTTTT.

V and J are TRBV5-6 and TRBJ2-5; 9 nucleotides line up with TRBD1. Germline CDR1 is SGHDT and CDR2 is YYEEEE. This CDR3 has 17 residues. V shed 2 bases and J 4 bases; nucleotides not matched to a gene: 12. The CDR3 DNA follows: TGTGCCAGCAGCTTATTGGGACAGGGTCGACAGGGAGAGACCCAGTACTTC. Translating gives CASSLLGQGRQGETQYF.

The J gene is TRBJ2-2, the V gene TRBV7-2, with D unclear. This CDR3 region has 15 residues. Trimming cost V 6 bases and J 5 bases, with 16 bases left between them. Germline assignment: CDR1 SGHTA and CDR2 FQGNSA. The CDR3 DNA reads TGTGCCAGCAGTTTAAGCGAAGTTAGGACCGGGGAGCTGTTTTTT. Translating gives CASSLSEVRTGELFF.

The V and J genes are TRBV6-1 and TRBJ1-4; D perhaps matches TRBD1 (6 bases). This CDR3 is 16 amino acids long. V gave up 1 base and J gave up 6 bases, with 15 bases separating them. Germline assignment: CDR1 MNHNS and CDR2 SASEGT. In nucleotides, the CDR3 is TGTGCCAGCAGTGAAGATAACAGGGTCTTTGATGAAAAACTGTTTTTT. Residues: CASSEDNRVFDEKLFF.

The chain couples TRBV11-2 to TRBJ1-1; the D gene is possibly TRBD1 (5 bases). The CDR3 runs to 14 residues. The V gene's germline CDR1 is SGHAT and CDR2 FQNNGV. Trimming left V 5 bases short and J 7 bases short, with 17 bases between. This CDR3 reads CASSRGRDRFEAFF. The CDR3 nucleotides are TGTGCCAGCAGCCGCGGCAGGGATCGGTTTGAAGCTTTCTTT.

The V call is TRBV19, the J call TRBJ1-6; D uncertain. The V end was cut by 7 bases, the J end by 8 bases, with 15 bases between. CDR3 length: 14 amino acids. CDR1 and CDR2 (germline): LNHDA, SQIVND (reference sequence). In DNA form, the CDR3 reads TGTGCCAGTACCGAAACGACCGGGGATTCACCCCTCCACTTT. It yields the protein CASTETTGDSPLHF. The full variable domain, completed using reference TRBV19 and TRBJ1-6, is DGGITQSPKYLFRKEGQNVTLSCEQNLNHDAMYWYRQDPGQGLRLIYYSQIVNDFQKGDIAEGYSVSREKKESFPLTVTSAQKNPTAFYLCASTETTGDSPLHFGNGTRLTVT.

The chain has TRBV2 and TRBJ2-6; D is perhaps TRBD1 (6 bases). The germline gives CDR1 SNHLY, CDR2 FYNNEI. The CDR3 is 14 amino acids. Trimming took off 10 bases at V and 4 bases at J, with 14 bases between the two ends. CDR3 loop: CATKGEGGANVLTF. CDR3 in DNA: TGTGCCACGAAGGGGGAAGGCGGGGCCAACGTCCTGACTTTC.

In its sample, this clone was seen once. CDR3 coding DNA: TGTGCCAGCAGCTTACGCGCAGGGGGCGTTTTTTCCGGGGAGCTGTTTTTT. Translation: CASSLRAGGVFSGELFF. V usage is TRBV13 and J usage is TRBJ2-2, with 8 nucleotides matching TRBD1. The CDR3 is 17 amino acids. Germline CDR1 is PRHDT and CDR2 is FYEKMQ (reference sequence). The V and J ends lost 2 bases and 6 bases, in that order; junction bases with no gene match: 11.

The J gene is TRBJ1-2, the V gene TRBV7-9; 12 bases line up with TRBD1. The CDR3 contains 15 residues. Trimming took 3 bases from V and 5 from J; bases not matched to a gene: 4. Germline loops: CDR1 SEHNR, CDR2 FQNEAQ (reference sequence). The CDR3: CASSLGQGARYGYTF. DNA for the CDR3: TGTGCCAGCAGCTTGGGACAGGGGGCAAGGTATGGCTACACCTTC.

This rearrangement joins TRBV5-4 to TRBJ2-5, with a possible D match to TRBD2 (5 bases). Germline loops: CDR1 SGHNT, CDR2 YYREEE (reference sequence). The CDR3 spans 15 residues. V lost 4 bases, J lost 2 bases, and 15 bases lay in between. As DNA, the CDR3 is TGTGCCAGCAGCCCACAATCTTCGGGACAAGAGACCCAGTACTTC. Translated, it gives CASSPQSSGQETQYF.

This chain links TRBV28 with TRBJ1-4, with TRBD1 identical over 7 bases. The CDR3 length is 13 residues. Germline-derived CDR1 and CDR2 are MDHEN and SYDVKM. The trim removed 10 bases at V and 8 bases at J, leaving 10 bases unmatched. For the CDR3, the DNA is TGTGCCACCTCAGACAGGGTGGGAGAAAAACTGTTTTTT. This gives the protein CATSDRVGEKLFF. The entire variable domain, with the rest obtained from reference TRBV28 and TRBJ1-4, is as follows: DVKVTQSSRYLVKRTGEKVFLECVQDMDHENMFWYRQDPGLGLRLIYFSYDVKMKEKGDIPEGYSVSREKKERFSLILESASTNQTSMYLCATSDRVGEKLFFGSGTQLSVL.

The chain joins TRBV9 to TRBJ2-1, with 9 nucleotides matching TRBD2. Germline loops: CDR1 SGDLS, CDR2 YYNGEE. The V segment lost 3 bases and the J segment 3 bases; nucleotides outside the gene matches: 16. The CDR3 covers 19 residues. For the CDR3, the DNA is TGTGCCAGCAGCGGTCCCCTGGAGCCTAGCGGGGAGGTCTACAATGAGCAGTTCTTC. Protein: CASSGPLEPSGEVYNEQFF. Full variable domain (missing parts from reference TRBV9 and TRBJ2-1): DSGVTQTPKHLITATGQRVTLRCSPRSGDLSVYWYQQSLDQGLQFLIQYYNGEERAKGNILERFSAQQFPDLHSELNLSSLELGDSALYFCASSGPLEPSGEVYNEQFFGPGTRLTVL.

This chain joins TRBV19 and TRBJ1-2; D gene ambiguous. CDR3 size: 14 residues. V was pared by 3 bases and J by 4 bases, with 12 bases between. CDR1 is LNHDA, CDR2 SQIVND, per germline (reference sequence). CDR3: CASSMGGSSYGYTF. The CDR3 DNA reads TGTGCCAGTAGTATGGGCGGGTCTTCCTATGGCTACACCTTC.